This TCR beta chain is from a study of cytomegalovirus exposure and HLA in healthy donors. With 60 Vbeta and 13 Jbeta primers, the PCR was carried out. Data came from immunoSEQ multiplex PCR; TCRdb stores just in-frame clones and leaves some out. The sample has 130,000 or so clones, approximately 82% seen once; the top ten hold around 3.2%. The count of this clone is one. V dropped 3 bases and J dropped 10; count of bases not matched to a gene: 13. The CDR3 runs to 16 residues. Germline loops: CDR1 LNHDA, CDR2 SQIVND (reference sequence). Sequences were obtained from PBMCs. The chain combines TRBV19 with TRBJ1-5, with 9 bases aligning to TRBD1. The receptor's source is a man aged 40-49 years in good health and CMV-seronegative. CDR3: CASSIPGQGFGDPQHF. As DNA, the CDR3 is TGTGCCAGTAGTATTCCGGGACAGGGTTTCGGGGATCCCCAGCATTTT.